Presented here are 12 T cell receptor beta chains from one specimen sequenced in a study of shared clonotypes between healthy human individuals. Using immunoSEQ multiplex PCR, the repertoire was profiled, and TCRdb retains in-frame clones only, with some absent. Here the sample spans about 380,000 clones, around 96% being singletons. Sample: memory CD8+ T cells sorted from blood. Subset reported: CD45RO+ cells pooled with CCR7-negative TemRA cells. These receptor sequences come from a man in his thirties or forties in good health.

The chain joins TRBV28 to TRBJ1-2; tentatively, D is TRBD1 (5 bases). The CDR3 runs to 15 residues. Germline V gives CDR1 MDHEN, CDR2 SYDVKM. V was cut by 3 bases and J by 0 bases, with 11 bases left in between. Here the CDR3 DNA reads TGTGCCAGCAGTTTTTCAGGGCAATCTAACTATGGCTACACCTTC. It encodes CASSFSGQSNYGYTF.

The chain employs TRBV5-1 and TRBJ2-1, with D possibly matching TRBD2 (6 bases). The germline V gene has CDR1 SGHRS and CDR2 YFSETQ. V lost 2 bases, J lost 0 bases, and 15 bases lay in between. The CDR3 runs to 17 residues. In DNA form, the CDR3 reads TGCGCCAGCAGCTTCCTATTCAGGGACTTCTCCTACAATGAGCAGTTCTTC. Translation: CASSFLFRDFSYNEQFF.

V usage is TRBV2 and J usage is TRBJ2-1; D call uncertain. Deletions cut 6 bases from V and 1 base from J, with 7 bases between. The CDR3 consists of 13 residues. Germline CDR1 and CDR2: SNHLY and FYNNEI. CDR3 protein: CASRPDSYNEQFF. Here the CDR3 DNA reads TGTGCCAGCAGACCAGATTCCTACAATGAGCAGTTCTTC.

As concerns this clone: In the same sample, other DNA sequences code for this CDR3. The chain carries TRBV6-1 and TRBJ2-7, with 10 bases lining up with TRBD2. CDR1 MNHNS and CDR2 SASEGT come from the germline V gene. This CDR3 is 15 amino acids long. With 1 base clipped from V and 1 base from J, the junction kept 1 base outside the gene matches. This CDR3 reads CASSEGAGGSYEQYF. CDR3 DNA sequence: TGTGCCAGCAGTGAAGGAGCGGGAGGGTCCTACGAGCAGTACTTC.

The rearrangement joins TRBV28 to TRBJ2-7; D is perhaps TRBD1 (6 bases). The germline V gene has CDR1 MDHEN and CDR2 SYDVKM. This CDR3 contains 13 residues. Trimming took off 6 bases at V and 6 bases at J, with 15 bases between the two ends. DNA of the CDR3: TGTGCCAGCAGGACAACTTTAGGGGGCGAGCAGTACTTC. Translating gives CASRTTLGGEQYF. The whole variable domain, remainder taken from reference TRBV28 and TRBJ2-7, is DVKVTQSSRYLVKRTGEKVFLECVQDMDHENMFWYRQDPGLGLRLIYFSYDVKMKEKGDIPEGYSVSREKKERFSLILESASTNQTSMYLCASRTTLGGEQYFGPGTRLTVT.

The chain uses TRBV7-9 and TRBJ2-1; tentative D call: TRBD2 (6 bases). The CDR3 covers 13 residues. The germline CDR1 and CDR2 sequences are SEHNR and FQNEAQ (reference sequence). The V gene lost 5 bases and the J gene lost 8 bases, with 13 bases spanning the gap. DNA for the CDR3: TGTGCCAGCAGCCCGGGAGACAGCTATGAGCAGTTCTTC. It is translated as CASSPGDSYEQFF.

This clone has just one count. The CDR3: CASVRTDREEETQYF. CDR3 bases: TGTGCCAGCGTGAGGACCGATCGAGAAGAAGAGACCCAGTACTTC. J is TRBJ2-5 and V is TRBV21-1. TRBV21-1 is designated a pseudogene. This CDR3 is built from 15 residues.

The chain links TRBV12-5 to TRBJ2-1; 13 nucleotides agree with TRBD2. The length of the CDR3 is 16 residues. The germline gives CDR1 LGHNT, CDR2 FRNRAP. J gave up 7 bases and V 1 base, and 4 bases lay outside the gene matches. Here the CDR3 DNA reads TGTGCTAGTGGTTTGGGACTAGCGGGAGGATTGAATGAGCAGTTCTTC. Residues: CASGLGLAGGLNEQFF.

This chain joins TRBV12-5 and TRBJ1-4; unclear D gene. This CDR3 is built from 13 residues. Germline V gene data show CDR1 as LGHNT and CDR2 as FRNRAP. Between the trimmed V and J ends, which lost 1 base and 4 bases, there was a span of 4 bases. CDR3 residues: CASGLGLNEKLFF. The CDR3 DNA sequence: TGTGCTAGTGGTTTGGGACTTAATGAAAAACTGTTTTTT.

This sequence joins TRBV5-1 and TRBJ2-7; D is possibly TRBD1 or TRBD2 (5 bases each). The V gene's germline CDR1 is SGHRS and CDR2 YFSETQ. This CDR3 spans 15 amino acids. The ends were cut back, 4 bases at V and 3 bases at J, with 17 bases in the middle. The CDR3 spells CASSPLSGAGYEQYF. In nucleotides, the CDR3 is TGCGCCAGCAGCCCCCTTTCCGGGGCCGGCTACGAGCAGTACTTC.

The CDR3: CASSVKGLASYEQYF. CDR3 DNA sequence: TGTGCCAGCAGTGTTAAGGGACTAGCTTCCTACGAGCAGTACTTC. The J gene is TRBJ2-7, the V gene TRBV6-1; 9 bases are shared with TRBD2. Germline CDR1 and CDR2: MNHNS and SASEGT. V lost 4 bases to trimming and J lost 1 base; unmatched junction nucleotides: 5. The CDR3 has 15 amino acids.

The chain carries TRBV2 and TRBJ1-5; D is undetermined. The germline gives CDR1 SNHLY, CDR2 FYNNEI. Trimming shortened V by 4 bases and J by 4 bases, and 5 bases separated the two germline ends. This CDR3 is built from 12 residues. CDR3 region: CASSALNQPQHF. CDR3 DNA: TGTGCCAGCAGTGCTTTGAATCAGCCCCAGCATTTT.